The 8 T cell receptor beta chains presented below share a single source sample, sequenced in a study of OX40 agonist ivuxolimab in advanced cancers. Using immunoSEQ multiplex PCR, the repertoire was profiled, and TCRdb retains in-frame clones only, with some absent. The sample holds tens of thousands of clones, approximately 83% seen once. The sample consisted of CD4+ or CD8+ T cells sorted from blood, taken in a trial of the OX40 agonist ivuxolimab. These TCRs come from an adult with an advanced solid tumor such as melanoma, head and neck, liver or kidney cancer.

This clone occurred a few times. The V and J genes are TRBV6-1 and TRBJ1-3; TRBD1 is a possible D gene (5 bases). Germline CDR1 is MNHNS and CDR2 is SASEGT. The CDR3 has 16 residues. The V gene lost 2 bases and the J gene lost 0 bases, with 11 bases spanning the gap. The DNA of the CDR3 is TGTGCCAGCAGTGAACTGGGGCTTAACTCTGGAAACACCATATATTTT. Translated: CASSELGLNSGNTIYF.

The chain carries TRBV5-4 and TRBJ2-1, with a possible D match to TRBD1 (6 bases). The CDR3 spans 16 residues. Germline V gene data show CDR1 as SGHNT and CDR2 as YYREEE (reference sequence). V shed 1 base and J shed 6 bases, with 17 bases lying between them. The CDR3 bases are TGTGCCAGCAGCTTGCGTGGGGGCGGCTTGGGCAATGAGCAGTTCTTC. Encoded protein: CASSLRGGGLGNEQFF.

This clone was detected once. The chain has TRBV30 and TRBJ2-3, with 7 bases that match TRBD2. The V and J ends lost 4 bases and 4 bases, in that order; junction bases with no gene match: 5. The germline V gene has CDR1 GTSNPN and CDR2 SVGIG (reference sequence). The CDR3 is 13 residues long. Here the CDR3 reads CAWTRGGADTQYF. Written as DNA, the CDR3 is TGTGCCTGGACACGCGGGGGTGCAGATACGCAGTATTTT.

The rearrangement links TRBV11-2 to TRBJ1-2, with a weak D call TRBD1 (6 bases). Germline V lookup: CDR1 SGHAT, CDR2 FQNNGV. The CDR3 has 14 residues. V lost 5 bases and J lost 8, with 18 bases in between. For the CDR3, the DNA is TGTGCCAGCAGCCCACCGGACAGATCTGGCGGCTACACCTTC. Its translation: CASSPPDRSGGYTF.

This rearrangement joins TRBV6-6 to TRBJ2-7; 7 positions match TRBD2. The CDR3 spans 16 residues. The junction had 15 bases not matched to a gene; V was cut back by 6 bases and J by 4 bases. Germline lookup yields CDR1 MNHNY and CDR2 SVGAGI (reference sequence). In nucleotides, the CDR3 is TGTGCCAGCAGCCAAGGAAAAGCGGGGAGACCTTACGAGCAGTACTTC. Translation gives CASSQGKAGRPYEQYF.

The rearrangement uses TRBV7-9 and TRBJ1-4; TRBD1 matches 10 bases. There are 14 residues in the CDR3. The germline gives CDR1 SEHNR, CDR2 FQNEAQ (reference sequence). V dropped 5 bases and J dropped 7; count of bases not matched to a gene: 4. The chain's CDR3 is CASSQDRGGEKLFF. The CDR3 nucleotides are TGTGCCAGCAGCCAGGACAGGGGGGGTGAAAAACTGTTTTTT.

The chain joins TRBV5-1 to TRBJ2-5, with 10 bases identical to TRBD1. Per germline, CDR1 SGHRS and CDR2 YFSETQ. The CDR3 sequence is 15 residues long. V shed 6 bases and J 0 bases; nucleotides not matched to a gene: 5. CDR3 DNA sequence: TGCGCCAGCACCGAGACAGGGGGCGACCAAGAGACCCAGTACTTC. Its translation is CASTETGGDQETQYF.

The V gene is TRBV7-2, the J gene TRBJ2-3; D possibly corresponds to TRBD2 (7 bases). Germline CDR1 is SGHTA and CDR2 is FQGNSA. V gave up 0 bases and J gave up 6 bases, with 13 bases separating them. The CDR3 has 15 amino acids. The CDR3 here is CASSLAGGARDTQYF. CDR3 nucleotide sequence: TGTGCCAGCAGCTTAGCGGGGGGGGCCAGGGATACGCAGTATTTT.